This T cell receptor (beta chain) was identified in a study of T-cell reconstitution after alpha-beta-depleted transplantation in children. Unique molecular identifiers were used to barcode this TCRbeta library. Each CDR3 protein is one row after TCRdb ran MiXCR on the PCR reads. The sample records about 580,000 distinct CDR3 sequences, 20% to 25% being singletons. CDR1 and CDR2 (germline): LGHNA, YSLEER. CDR3 length equals 15 residues. V gave up 5 bases and J gave up 8 bases; unmatched junction bases: 11. Overall study findings and caveats: About two months after transplant, alpha-beta T cells reportedly came from several hundred expanded graft clones.

A note on this clonotype: Its antigen remains unidentified.

The gene calls are TRBV4-3 and TRBJ2-1, with TRBD2 matching over 8 bases. Sequences were derived from PBMCs, mostly from graft donor cells, sampled 360 days after TCRalphabeta/CD19-depleted stem cell transplant. The sequence was collected from a boy in the first two years of life who had a stem cell transplant for acute myeloid leukemia, so the T cells may come from the graft donor. The CDR3 region is CASSYKFAGGDEQFF. As DNA, the CDR3 is TGCGCCAGCAGCTATAAATTCGCGGGGGGCGATGAGCAGTTCTTC.